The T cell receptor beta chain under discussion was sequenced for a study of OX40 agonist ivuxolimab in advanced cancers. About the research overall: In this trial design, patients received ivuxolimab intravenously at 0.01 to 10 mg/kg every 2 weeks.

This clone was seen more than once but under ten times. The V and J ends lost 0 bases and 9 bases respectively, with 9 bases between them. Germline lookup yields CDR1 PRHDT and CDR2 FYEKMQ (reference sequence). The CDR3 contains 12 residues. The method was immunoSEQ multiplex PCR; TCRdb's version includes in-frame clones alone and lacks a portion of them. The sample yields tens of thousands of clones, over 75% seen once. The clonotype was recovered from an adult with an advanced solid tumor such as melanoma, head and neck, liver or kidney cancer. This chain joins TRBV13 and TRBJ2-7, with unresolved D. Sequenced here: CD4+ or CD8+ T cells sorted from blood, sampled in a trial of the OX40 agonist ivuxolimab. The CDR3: CASSLGFGVQYF. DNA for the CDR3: TGTGCCAGCAGCTTAGGGTTCGGTGTGCAGTACTTC.